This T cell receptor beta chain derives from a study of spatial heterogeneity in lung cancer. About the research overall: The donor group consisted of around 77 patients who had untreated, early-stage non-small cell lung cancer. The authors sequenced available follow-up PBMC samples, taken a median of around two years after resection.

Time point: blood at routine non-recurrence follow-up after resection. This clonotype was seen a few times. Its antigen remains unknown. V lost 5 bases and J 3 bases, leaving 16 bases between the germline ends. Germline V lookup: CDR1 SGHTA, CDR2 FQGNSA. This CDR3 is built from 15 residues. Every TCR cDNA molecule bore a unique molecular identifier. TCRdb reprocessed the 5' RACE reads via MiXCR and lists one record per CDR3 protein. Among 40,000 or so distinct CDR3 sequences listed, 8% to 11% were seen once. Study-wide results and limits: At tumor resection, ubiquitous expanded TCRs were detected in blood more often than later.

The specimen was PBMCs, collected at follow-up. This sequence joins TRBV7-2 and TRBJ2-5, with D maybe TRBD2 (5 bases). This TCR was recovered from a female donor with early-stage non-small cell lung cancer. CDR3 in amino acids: CASSEWAAVEETQYF. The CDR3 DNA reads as TGTGCCAGCAGCGAATGGGCAGCGGTTGAAGAGACCCAGTACTTC.